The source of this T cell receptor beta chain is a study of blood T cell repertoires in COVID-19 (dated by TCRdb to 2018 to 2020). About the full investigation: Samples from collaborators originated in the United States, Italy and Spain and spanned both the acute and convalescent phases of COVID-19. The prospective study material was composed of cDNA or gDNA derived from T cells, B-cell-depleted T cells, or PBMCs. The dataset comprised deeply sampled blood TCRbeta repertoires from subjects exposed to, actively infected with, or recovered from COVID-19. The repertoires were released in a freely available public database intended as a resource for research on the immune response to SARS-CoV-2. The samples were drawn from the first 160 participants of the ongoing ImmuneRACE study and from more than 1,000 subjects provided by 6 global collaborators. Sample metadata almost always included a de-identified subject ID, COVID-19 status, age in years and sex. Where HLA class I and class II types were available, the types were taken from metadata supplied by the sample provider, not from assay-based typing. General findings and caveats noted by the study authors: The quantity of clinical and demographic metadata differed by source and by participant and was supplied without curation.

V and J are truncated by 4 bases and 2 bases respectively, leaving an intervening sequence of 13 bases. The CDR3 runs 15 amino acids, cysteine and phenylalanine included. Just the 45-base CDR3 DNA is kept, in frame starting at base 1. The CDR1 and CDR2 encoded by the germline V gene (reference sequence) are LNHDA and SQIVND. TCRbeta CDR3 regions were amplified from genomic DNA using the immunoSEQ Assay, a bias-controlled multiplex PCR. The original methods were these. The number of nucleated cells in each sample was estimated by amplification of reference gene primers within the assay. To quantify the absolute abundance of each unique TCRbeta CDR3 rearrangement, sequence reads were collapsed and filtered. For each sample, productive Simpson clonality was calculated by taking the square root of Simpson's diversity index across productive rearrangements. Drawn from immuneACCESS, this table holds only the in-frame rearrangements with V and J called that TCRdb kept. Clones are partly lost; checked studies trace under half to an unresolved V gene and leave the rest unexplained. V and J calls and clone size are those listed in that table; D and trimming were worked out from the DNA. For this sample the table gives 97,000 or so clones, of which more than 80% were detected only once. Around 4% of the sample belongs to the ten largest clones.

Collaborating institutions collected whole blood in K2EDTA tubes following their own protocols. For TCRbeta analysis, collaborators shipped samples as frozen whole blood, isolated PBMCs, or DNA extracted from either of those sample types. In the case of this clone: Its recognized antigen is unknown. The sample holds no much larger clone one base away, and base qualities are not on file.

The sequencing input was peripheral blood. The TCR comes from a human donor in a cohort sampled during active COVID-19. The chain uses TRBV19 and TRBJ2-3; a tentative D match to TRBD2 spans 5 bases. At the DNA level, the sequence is TGTGCCAGTAGTAGAGCGGACCAACACACAGATACGCAGTATTTT. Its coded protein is CASSRADQHTDTQYF. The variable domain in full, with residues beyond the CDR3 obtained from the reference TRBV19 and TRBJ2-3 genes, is DGGITQSPKYLFRKEGQNVTLSCEQNLNHDAMYWYRQDPGQGLRLIYYSQIVNDFQKGDIAEGYSVSREKKESFPLTVTSAQKNPTAFYLCASSRADQHTDTQYFGPGTRLTVL.